These 2 T cell receptor beta chains came from one sample sequenced in a study of blood T cell repertoires in COVID-19. Sequenced by immunoSEQ multiplex PCR; TCRdb stores in-frame clones only, minus some. The table shows approximately 170,000 clones, with over 75% occurring only once. The sequenced material came from peripheral blood. These receptors were taken from a man in his sixties or seventies who had recovered from COVID-19.

J is TRBJ1-2 and V is TRBV7-9, with 10 bases lining up with TRBD1. This CDR3 region has 14 residues. The germline V gene has CDR1 SEHNR and CDR2 FQNEAQ (reference sequence). With V trimmed by 4 bases and J by 7 bases, 6 bases remained unmatched. This chain's CDR3 is CASSYTGTGVGYTF. As DNA, the CDR3 is TGTGCCAGCAGCTACACCGGGACAGGGGTTGGCTACACCTTC.

The chain carries TRBV24-1 and TRBJ2-1, with TRBD2 matching 10 bases. This CDR3 region has 14 residues. With V trimmed by 5 bases and J by 8 bases, 5 bases remained unmatched. Germline assignment: CDR1 KGHDR and CDR2 SFDVKD. The CDR3 protein is CATSASGSRHEQFF. The CDR3 DNA is TGTGCCACCAGTGCTAGCGGGAGTCGGCATGAGCAGTTCTTC.